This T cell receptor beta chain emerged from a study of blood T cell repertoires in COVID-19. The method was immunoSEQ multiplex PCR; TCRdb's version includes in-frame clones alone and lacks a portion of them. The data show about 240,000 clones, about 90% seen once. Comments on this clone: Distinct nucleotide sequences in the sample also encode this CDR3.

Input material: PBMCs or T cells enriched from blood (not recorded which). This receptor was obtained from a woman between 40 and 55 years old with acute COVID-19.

The CDR3 DNA reads as TGTGCCTGGAGTGTGGGACAGGGGGTCCAGCCCCAGCATTTT. It yields the protein CAWSVGQGVQPQHF. The chain is built from TRBV30 and TRBJ1-5, with 11 bases fitting TRBD1. In germline, CDR1 is GTSNPN, CDR2 SVGIG (reference sequence). With V trimmed by 0 bases and J by 7 bases, 2 bases remained unmatched. This CDR3 is 14 amino acids long.